The clone carrying this T cell receptor beta chain has ten or more counts. Its antigen is unidentified. These data originate in a study of CD8 T cells in ankylosing spondylitis. Findings and limits, study-wide: Both synovial fluid and blood in reactive arthritis had previously been reported to carry some motif variants.

The CDR3 is 11 residues long. The germline V gene has CDR1 LGHDT and CDR2 YNNKEL (reference sequence). Between the trimmed V and J ends, which lost 3 bases and 3 bases, there was a span of 3 bases. It was by quantitative 5'-RACE with molecular barcodes that TCR beta libraries were made. TCRdb ran MiXCR on the 5' RACE reads and lists one entry per CDR3 protein. The profile covers fewer than 250,000 distinct CDR3 sequences, with over 9.5% appearing a single time and 21% taken by the ten largest. This sequence joins TRBV3-1 and TRBJ2-7, with D uncertain. This receptor was identified in a male donor with ankylosing spondylitis or in good health (not recorded which). Specimen: blood, either unsorted or a sorted T cell fraction (not recorded which). CDR3 region: CASSHRYEQYF. CDR3 nucleotides: TGTGCCAGCAGCCACCGCTACGAGCAGTACTTC.